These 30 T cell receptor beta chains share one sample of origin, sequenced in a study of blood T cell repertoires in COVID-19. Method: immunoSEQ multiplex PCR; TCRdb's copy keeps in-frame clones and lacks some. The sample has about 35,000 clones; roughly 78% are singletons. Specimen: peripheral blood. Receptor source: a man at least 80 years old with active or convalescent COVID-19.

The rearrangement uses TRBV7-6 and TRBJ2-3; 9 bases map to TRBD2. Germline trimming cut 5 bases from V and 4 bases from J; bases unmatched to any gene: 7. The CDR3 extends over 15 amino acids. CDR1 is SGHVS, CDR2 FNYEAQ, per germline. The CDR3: CASSHIAGVADTQYF. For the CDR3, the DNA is TGTGCCAGCAGCCATATAGCGGGAGTGGCAGATACGCAGTATTTT.

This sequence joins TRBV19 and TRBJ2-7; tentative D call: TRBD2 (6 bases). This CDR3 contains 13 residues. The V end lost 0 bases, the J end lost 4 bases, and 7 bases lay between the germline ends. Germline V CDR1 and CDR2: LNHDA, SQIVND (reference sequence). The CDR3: CASSIDRGYEQYF. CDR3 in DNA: TGTGCCAGTAGTATAGATCGGGGGTACGAGCAGTACTTC.

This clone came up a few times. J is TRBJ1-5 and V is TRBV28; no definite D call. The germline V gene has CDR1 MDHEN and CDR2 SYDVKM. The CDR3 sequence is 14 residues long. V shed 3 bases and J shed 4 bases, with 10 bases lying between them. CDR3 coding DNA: TGTGCCAGCAGTTTTCCGGGTGGGAATCAGCCCCAGCATTTT. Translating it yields CASSFPGGNQPQHF.

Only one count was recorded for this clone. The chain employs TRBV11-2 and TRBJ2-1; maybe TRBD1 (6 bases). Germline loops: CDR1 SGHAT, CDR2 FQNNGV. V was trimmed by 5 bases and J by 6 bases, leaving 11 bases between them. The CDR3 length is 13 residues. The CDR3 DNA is TGTGCCAGCAGCCTAAACAGGGTCAATGAGCAGTTCTTC. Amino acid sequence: CASSLNRVNEQFF.

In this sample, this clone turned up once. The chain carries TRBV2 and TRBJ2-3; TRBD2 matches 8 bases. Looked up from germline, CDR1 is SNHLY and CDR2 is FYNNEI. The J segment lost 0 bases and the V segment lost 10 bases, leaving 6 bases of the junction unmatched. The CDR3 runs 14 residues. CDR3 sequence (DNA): TGTGCCATTCTAGCGGGTTCTAGCACAGATACGCAGTATTTT. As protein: CAILAGSSTDTQYF.

The CDR3 reads CASSKRILGLARAWDEQFF. In DNA, the CDR3 is TGTGCCAGCAGTAAGCGCATACTAGGACTAGCGAGAGCCTGGGATGAGCAGTTCTTC. The chain uses TRBV6-2 or TRBV6-3 and TRBJ2-1; 9 positions match TRBD2. V lost 5 bases and J lost 8; bases outside the gene matches: 22. Germline V CDR1 and CDR2: MNHEY, SVGEGT. The CDR3 extends over 19 amino acids.

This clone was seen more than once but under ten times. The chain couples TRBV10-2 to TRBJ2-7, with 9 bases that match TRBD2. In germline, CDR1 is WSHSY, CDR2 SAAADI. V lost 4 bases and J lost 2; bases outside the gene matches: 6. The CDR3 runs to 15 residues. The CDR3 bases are TGCGCCAGCAGTGGAGCGGGAGGCCAAACCTACGAGCAGTACTTC. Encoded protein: CASSGAGGQTYEQYF.

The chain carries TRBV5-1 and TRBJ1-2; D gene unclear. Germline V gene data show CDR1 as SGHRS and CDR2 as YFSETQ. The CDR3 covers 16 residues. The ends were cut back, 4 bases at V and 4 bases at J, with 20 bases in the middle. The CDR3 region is CASSPERSGQPYGYTF. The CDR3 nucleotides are TGCGCCAGCAGCCCGGAGCGGTCGGGTCAGCCCTATGGCTACACCTTC.

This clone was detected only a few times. As DNA, the CDR3 is TGTGCCAGTAGTATAACCCGGTTCCACCCCTACAATGAGCAGTTCTTC. Protein sequence: CASSITRFHPYNEQFF. This chain links TRBV19 with TRBJ2-1; D is unclear. Germline lookup yields CDR1 LNHDA and CDR2 SQIVND (reference sequence). Trimming left V 2 bases short and J 2 bases short, with 13 bases between. The CDR3 is 16 residues long.

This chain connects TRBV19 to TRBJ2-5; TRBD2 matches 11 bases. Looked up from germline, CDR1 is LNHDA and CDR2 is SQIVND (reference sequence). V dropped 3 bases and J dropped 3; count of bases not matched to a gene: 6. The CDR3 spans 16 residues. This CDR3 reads CASSIPSGRSKETQYF. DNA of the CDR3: TGTGCCAGTAGTATTCCTAGCGGGAGGTCCAAAGAGACCCAGTACTTC.

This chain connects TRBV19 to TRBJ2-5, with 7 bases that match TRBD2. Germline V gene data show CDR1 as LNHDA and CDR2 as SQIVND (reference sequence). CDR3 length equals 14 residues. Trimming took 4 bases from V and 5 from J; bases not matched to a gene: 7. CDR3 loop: CASSTSGAGETQYF. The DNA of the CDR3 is TGTGCCAGTAGTACATCGGGAGCGGGGGAGACCCAGTACTTC.

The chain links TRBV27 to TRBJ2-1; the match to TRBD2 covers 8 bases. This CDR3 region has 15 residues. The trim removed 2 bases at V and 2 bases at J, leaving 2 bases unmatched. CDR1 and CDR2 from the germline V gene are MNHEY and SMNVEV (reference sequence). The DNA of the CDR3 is TGTGCCAGCAGTTTACTAGCGGGTACCTACAATGAGCAGTTCTTC. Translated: CASSLLAGTYNEQFF.

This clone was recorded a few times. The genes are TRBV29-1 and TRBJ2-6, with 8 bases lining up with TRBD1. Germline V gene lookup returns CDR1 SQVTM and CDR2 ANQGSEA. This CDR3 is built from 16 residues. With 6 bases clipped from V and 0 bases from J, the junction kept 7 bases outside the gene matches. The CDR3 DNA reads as TGCAGCGTCCGGGACAGGTTTCTCTCTGGGGCCAACGTCCTGACTTTC. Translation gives CSVRDRFLSGANVLTF.

The CDR3 bases are TGTGCCAGCAGCTCCAGCGGGCTCGGCGCGATCCCCTACGAGCAGTACTTC. It specifies CASSSSGLGAIPYEQYF. The gene calls are TRBV5-4 and TRBJ2-7; D is perhaps TRBD2 (6 bases). CDR3 size: 17 residues. The germline V and J ends were trimmed by 3 bases and 2 bases, with 21 bases remaining between them. Germline loops: CDR1 SGHNT, CDR2 YYREEE (reference sequence).

The CDR3 nucleotides read TGTGCCAGCAGCCCGAGGTCGCGGGGGGAAAAACTGTTTTTT. Translated: CASSPRSRGEKLFF. The V and J genes are TRBV2 and TRBJ1-4; D might be TRBD1 (5 bases). The V and J ends lost 6 bases and 8 bases respectively, with 16 bases between them. This CDR3 is built from 14 residues. Germline assignment: CDR1 SNHLY and CDR2 FYNNEI.

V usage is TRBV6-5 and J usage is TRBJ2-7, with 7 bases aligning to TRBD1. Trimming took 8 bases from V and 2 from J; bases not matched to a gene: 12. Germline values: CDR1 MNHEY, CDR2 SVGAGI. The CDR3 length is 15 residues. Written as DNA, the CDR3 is TGTGCCAGCCACCCGGGACAGCCTCCCCCCTACGAGCAGTACTTC. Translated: CASHPGQPPPYEQYF.

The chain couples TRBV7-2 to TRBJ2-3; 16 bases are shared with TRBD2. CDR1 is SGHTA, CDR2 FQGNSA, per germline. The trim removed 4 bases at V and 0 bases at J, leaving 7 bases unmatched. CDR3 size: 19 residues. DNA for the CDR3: TGTGCCAGCAGCTCCTCCGGGACTAGCGGGGGGGGCAGCACAGATACGCAGTATTTT. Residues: CASSSSGTSGGGSTDTQYF.

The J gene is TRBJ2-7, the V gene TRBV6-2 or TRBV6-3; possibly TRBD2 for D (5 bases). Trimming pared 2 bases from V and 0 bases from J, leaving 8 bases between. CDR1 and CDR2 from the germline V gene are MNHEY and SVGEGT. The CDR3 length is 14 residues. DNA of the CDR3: TGTGCCAGCAGTTACAACGGGGACTCCTACGAGCAGTACTTC. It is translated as CASSYNGDSYEQYF.

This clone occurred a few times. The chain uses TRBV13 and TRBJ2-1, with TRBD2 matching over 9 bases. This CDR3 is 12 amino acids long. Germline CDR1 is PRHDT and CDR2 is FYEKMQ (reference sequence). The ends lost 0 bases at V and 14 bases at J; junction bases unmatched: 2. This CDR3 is CASSLGSGREFF. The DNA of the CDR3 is TGTGCCAGCAGCTTAGGTAGCGGGAGAGAGTTCTTC.

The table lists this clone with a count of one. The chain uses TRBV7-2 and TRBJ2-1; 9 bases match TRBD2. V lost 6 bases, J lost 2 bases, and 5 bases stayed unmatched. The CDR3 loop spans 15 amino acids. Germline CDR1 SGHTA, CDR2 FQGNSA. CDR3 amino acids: CASSLSGSTYNEQFF. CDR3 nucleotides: TGTGCCAGCAGTCTTAGCGGGAGCACCTACAATGAGCAGTTCTTC.

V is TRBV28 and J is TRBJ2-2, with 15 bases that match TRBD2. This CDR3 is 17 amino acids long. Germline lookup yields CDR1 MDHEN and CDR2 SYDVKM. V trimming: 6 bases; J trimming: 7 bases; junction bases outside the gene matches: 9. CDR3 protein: CASSPRTSGRAGGELFF. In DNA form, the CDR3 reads TGTGCCAGCAGCCCAAGGACTAGCGGGAGGGCCGGCGGGGAGCTGTTTTTT.

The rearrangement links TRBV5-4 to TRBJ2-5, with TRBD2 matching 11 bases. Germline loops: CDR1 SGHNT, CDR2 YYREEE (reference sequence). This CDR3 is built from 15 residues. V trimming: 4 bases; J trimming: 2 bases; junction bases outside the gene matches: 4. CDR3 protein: CASSPGTSGQETQYF. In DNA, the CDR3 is TGTGCCAGCAGCCCCGGGACTAGCGGTCAAGAGACCCAGTACTTC. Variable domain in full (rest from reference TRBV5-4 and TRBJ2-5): ETGVTQSPTHLIKTRGQQVTLRCSSQSGHNTVSWYQQALGQGPQFIFQYYREEENGRGNFPPRFSGLQFPNYSSELNVNALELDDSALYLCASSPGTSGQETQYFGPGTRLLVL.

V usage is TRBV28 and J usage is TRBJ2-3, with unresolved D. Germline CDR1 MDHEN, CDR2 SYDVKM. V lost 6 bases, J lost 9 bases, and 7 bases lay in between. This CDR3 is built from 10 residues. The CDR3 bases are TGTGCCAGCAGCGAGACAACGCAGTATTTT. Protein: CASSETTQYF.

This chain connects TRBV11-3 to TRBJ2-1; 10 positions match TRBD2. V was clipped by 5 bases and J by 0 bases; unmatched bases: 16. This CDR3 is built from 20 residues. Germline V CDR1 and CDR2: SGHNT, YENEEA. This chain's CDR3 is CASSPRISGRSSLSYNEQFF. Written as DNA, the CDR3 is TGTGCCAGCAGCCCTAGGATTAGCGGGAGGTCCTCGCTCTCCTACAATGAGCAGTTCTTC.

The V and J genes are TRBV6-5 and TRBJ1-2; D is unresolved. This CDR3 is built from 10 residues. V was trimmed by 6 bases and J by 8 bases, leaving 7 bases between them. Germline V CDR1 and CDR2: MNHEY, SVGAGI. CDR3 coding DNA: TGTGCCAGCAGGTTGGCAGGCTACACCTTC. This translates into CASRLAGYTF.

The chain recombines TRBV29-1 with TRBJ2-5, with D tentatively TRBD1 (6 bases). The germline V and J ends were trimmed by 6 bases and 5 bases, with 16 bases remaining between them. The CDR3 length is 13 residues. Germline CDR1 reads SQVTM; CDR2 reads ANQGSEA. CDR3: CSVPVSGAETQYF. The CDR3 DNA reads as TGCAGCGTCCCCGTCTCAGGGGCTGAGACCCAGTACTTC. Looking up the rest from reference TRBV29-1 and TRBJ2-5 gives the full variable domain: SAVISQKPSRDICQRGTSLTIQCQVDSQVTMMFWYRQQPGQSLTLIATANQGSEATYESGFVIDKFPISRPNLTFSTLTVSNMSPEDSSIYLCSVPVSGAETQYFGPGTRLLVL.

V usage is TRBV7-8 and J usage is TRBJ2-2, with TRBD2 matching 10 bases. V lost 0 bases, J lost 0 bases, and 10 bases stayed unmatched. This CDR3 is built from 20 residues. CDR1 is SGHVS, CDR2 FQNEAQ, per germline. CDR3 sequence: CASSLARLAGPQSNTGELFF. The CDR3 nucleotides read TGTGCCAGCAGCTTAGCGCGACTAGCGGGCCCGCAATCGAACACCGGGGAGCTGTTTTTT.

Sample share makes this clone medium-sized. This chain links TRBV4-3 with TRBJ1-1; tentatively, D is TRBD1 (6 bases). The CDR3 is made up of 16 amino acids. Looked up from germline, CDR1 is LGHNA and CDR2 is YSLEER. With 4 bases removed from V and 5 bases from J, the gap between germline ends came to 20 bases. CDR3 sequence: CASSRGGGGLGTEAFF. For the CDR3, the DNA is TGCGCCAGCAGCCGCGGAGGGGGGGGATTGGGTACTGAAGCTTTCTTT.

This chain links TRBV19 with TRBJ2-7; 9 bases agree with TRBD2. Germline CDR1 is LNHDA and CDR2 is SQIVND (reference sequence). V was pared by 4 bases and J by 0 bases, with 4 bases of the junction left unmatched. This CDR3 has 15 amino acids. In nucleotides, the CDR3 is TGTGCCAGTAGTAGAGGACTAGCGTACTCCTACGAGCAGTACTTC. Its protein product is CASSRGLAYSYEQYF.

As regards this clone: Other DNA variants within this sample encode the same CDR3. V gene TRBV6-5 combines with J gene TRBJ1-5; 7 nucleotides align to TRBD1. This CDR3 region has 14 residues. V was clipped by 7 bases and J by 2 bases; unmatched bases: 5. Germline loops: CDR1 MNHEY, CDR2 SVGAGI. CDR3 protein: CASIATGGNQPQHF. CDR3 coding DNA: TGTGCCAGCATCGCAACAGGGGGCAATCAGCCCCAGCATTTT.